Here is one TCR beta chain with its context. Its cognate antigen has yet to be identified. Base qualities are not provided; no much larger clone lies one nucleotide away. The data were obtained in a study of T cells after yellow fever vaccination (dated by TCRdb to the late 2010s). In terms of the full investigation: The SMART-Seq v4 Ultra Low Input RNA kit was used to prepare libraries from fractions with low cell numbers. To follow T-cell clones before and after primary and booster YFV17D yellow fever vaccination, bulk TCR alpha and beta repertoires were sequenced over time. Two healthy male donors, one aged 18 to 30 and one aged 30 to 40 years, made up the cohort. Bulk PBMC replicates and cell subsets were isolated from blood drawn at multiple timepoints before and after both primary and secondary immunization.

The treatment or condition label, read with the paper, signifies: live attenuated yellow fever vaccine strain. At each blood-draw timepoint, two biological replicates of bulk PBMCs were collected. A standard Ficoll-Paque protocol was used to isolate PBMCs from peripheral blood. TriZol was used to extract RNA from bulk PBMCs, CD4 and CD8 fractions, and dextramer-positive and dextramer-negative fractions. V loses 5 bases, J loses 0 bases, and the germline ends lie 10 bases apart. The CDR3 numbers 13 residues from cysteine through phenylalanine. The CDR3 DNA has 39 bases and is translated from base 1. CDR1 and CDR2, looked up from the germline V gene (reference sequence), are DFQATT and SNEGSKA. The investigation overall reported the following: A small share of clonotypes was detected in both CD4 and CD8 compartments, with the overlap likely arising from convergent recombination. Computational filtering was required because FACS-sorted repertoires could contain abundant contaminating clonotypes from the bulk population. Because the study included only a couple of donors, the extent to which the findings can be generalized is limited. After the booster, most of the clones that had expanded following primary vaccination were detected again (approximately 95% of CD4 and 80% to 90% of CD8), which suggests that memory was broadly maintained. Compared with the primary T-cell response, the secondary T-cell response was weaker but faster, peaking on day 5 rather than day 15.

TCR cDNA was made using 5'RACE template switching, a step that added a universal primer site and unique molecular identifiers. cDNA synthesis was primed from both the TCR alpha and TCR beta constant segments. Two PCR steps were used to amplify libraries, with sample barcodes and sequencing adapters being added in the second step. Libraries were sequenced on Illumina HiSeq 2500 (2x100 bp) or NovaSeq (2x150 bp). In the source study's methods: MIGEC handled demultiplexing of reads and collapsing into UMI consensus sequences, while MiXCR performed V(D)J alignment. Using edgeR on replicate PBMC samples, clonotypes were called vaccine-responding if FDR was below 0.01 and the log2 fold change was above 5 up to day 15. Each bulk clonotype received a CD4 or CD8 identity based on whether the sequenced CD4 or CD8 repertoire contained that clonotype at higher abundance. The public reads were reprocessed in TCRdb via fastp at Q25 and MiXCR, keeping in-frame beta chains. Each CDR3 protein gets just one entry, which takes the most common genes and DNA from the rows behind it. These V and J calls are TCRdb output, not the study's own analysis. The sample yields some 670,000 distinct CDR3 sequences; about 12% were counted once. Clones ranked in the top ten supply 15% of the sample.

The V and J segments used are TRBV20-1 and TRBJ2-5, with the D gene not confidently named. The sequenced sample was PBMCs, obtained on the day of the yellow fever booster vaccination. The clonotype was recovered from a man in his thirties or forties who received the YFV17D yellow fever vaccine. Here the CDR3 is given as CSAPDGYQETQYF. The nucleotide sequence reads TGCAGTGCTCCGGACGGGTACCAAGAGACCCAGTACTTC.